This T cell receptor (beta chain) was captured by sequencing in a study of cytomegalovirus exposure and HLA in healthy donors. Study-level points and caveats: Productive status was seen about 90% or about 30% of the time for most TCR beta V segments in an earlier analysis. Among the sequence variants, a highly shared cluster was likely an artifact of sequencing. The study put 150 or so TCR beta chains on its list as cytomegalovirus-associated. Rarity characterized most TCR sequences, yet some public TCRs appeared in many donors.

About this clone itself: Its antigen remains unidentified.

The CDR3 contains 14 residues. CDR1 is SNHLY and CDR2 is FYNNEI in the germline V gene. Trimming took 5 bases from V and 6 from J; bases not matched to a gene: 3. Both 60 Vbeta primers and 13 Jbeta primers went into the PCR. The assay was immunoSEQ multiplex PCR, and TCRdb's table has in-frame clones only and misses some. The profile covers some 150,000 clones, with roughly 81% appearing a single time and around 2% taken by the ten largest. V and J are TRBV2 and TRBJ1-4; TRBD1 agrees at 10 bases. The clonotype was recovered from a woman in her late teens or twenties in good health and CMV-seronegative. The sequenced sample consisted of PBMCs. In DNA, the CDR3 is TGTGCCAGCAGTAAGGACAGGGGGGATGAAAAACTGTTTTTT. Its protein product is CASSKDRGDEKLFF. The complete variable domain, with remaining parts taken from reference TRBV2 and TRBJ1-4, reads EPEVTQTPSHQVTQMGQEVILRCVPISNHLYFYWYRQILGQKVEFLVSFYNNEISEKSEIFDDQFSVERPDGSNFTLKIRSTKLEDSAMYFCASSKDRGDEKLFFGSGTQLSVL.